The 23 T cell receptor beta chains in this list originate from one sample, sequenced in a study of blood T cell repertoires in COVID-19. TCRdb's copy holds only in-frame clones and misses some; the assay was immunoSEQ multiplex PCR. Among roughly 180,000 clones listed, 80% to 90% were seen once. Material: PBMCs or T cells enriched from blood (not recorded which). These receptor sequences come from a woman aged 50 to 60 in a cohort exposed to, infected with or recovered from COVID-19 (not recorded which).

The rearrangement joins TRBV19 to TRBJ1-2; no clear D. The V gene's germline CDR1 is LNHDA and CDR2 SQIVND (reference sequence). V gave up 4 bases and J gave up 3 bases, with 6 bases separating them. The CDR3 is made up of 12 amino acids. CDR3 region: CASSKQDYGYTF. The DNA of the CDR3 is TGTGCCAGTAGTAAACAAGACTATGGCTACACCTTC.

This chain connects TRBV15 to TRBJ1-6, with D hard to call. Germline V gene sequence: CDR1 LNHNV, CDR2 YYDKDF (reference sequence). V shed 5 bases and J shed 3 bases, with 11 bases lying between them. CDR3 length: 15 amino acids. For the CDR3, the DNA is TGTGCCACCAGCGGAGGAGGGAACTATAATTCACCCCTCCACTTT. Translating it yields CATSGGGNYNSPLHF.

The chain uses TRBV28 and TRBJ2-1; perhaps TRBD2 as D (6 bases). Trimming left V 6 bases short and J 5 bases short, with 14 bases between. The CDR3 is 14 amino acids. The germline V gene encodes CDR1 MDHEN and CDR2 SYDVKM. CDR3 sequence: CASSSFGRHNEQFF. The CDR3, as DNA: TGTGCCAGCAGCTCGTTTGGGAGGCACAATGAGCAGTTCTTC. The variable domain in full, completed from reference TRBV28 and TRBJ2-1, reads DVKVTQSSRYLVKRTGEKVFLECVQDMDHENMFWYRQDPGLGLRLIYFSYDVKMKEKGDIPEGYSVSREKKERFSLILESASTNQTSMYLCASSSFGRHNEQFFGPGTRLTVL.

The chain combines TRBV2 with TRBJ1-5; 11 bases are shared with TRBD1. The CDR3 sequence is 17 residues long. Germline V gives CDR1 SNHLY, CDR2 FYNNEI. V dropped 4 bases and J dropped 0; count of bases not matched to a gene: 5. The CDR3 region is CASSGTGGVLSNQPQHF. CDR3 DNA: TGTGCCAGCAGTGGGACAGGGGGCGTTCTTAGCAATCAGCCCCAGCATTTT.

The chain carries TRBV2 and TRBJ2-6, with D tentatively TRBD2 (5 bases). The CDR3 has 14 amino acids. V was pared by 8 bases and J by 0 bases, with 8 bases between. The V gene's germline CDR1 is SNHLY and CDR2 FYNNEI. In DNA, the CDR3 is TGTGCCAGCGGGGAGCGCTCTGGGGCCAACGTCCTGACTTTC. Amino acids: CASGERSGANVLTF.

The J gene is TRBJ2-7, the V gene TRBV27; D is perhaps TRBD1 (7 bases). Trimming took off 4 bases at V and 12 bases at J, with 19 bases between the two ends. Germline V CDR1 and CDR2: MNHEY, SMNVEV (reference sequence). This CDR3 comprises 13 residues. CDR3: CASSSGRAGGRYF. The CDR3 DNA reads as TGTGCCAGCAGTTCTGGAAGGGCAGGGGGGCGGTACTTC.

The chain uses TRBV7-9 and TRBJ2-1, with 7 bases identical to TRBD1. The CDR3 is 17 residues long. Germline CDR1 reads SEHNR; CDR2 reads FQNEAQ (reference sequence). J gave up 7 bases and V 5 bases, and 17 bases lay outside the gene matches. Here the CDR3 DNA reads TGTGCCAGCAGCCCAGGCTCTTGGACAGGTGCTAAAAATGAGCAGTTCTTC. It yields the protein CASSPGSWTGAKNEQFF.

This chain uses TRBV10-3 with TRBJ2-1; 7 bases align to TRBD2. This CDR3 is built from 20 residues. Germline V CDR1 and CDR2: ENHRY, SYGVKD. V was pared by 0 bases and J by 6 bases, with 20 bases of the junction left unmatched. CDR3: CAISESELGLAVGPGNEQFF. CDR3 sequence (DNA): TGTGCCATCAGTGAGTCGGAGTTAGGGCTAGCGGTTGGACCAGGCAATGAGCAGTTCTTC.

The chain joins TRBV5-1 to TRBJ2-7; 10 nucleotides line up with TRBD2. V gave up 3 bases and J gave up 5 bases; unmatched junction bases: 8. Germline assignment: CDR1 SGHRS and CDR2 YFSETQ. This CDR3 comprises 15 residues. In DNA form, the CDR3 reads TGCGCCAGCAGCTCTCTAGCGGGAGAACTCCACGAGCAGTACTTC. Translating it yields CASSSLAGELHEQYF.

This sequence joins TRBV19 and TRBJ1-6; TRBD1 agrees at 9 bases. This CDR3 is 15 amino acids long. Per the germline V gene, CDR1 is LNHDA and CDR2 is SQIVND (reference sequence). Trimming removed 3 bases from V and 9 bases from J; junction bases left unmatched: 6. The DNA of the CDR3 is TGTGCCAGTAGTATCTCGGCGACAGGGGGTTCACCCCTCCACTTT. Amino acids: CASSISATGGSPLHF.

This rearrangement joins TRBV4-1 to TRBJ2-7; D may be TRBD1 (6 bases). Trimming cost V 3 bases and J 4 bases, with 25 bases left between them. This CDR3 is 18 amino acids long. CDR1 is MGHRA, CDR2 YSYEKL, per germline. CDR3 nucleotides: TGCGCCAGCAGCCATCAACTAACCCAGGGGATATGGCCTTACGAGCAGTACTTC. Translated, it gives CASSHQLTQGIWPYEQYF.

The V call is TRBV20-1, the J call TRBJ1-1, with a weak D call TRBD1 (5 bases). V shed 2 bases and J shed 11 bases, with 12 bases lying between them. Germline V gives CDR1 DFQATT, CDR2 SNEGSKA (reference sequence). The CDR3 covers 11 residues. This chain's CDR3 is CSARSDRVAFF. For the CDR3, the DNA is TGCAGTGCTAGAAGTGACAGAGTGGCTTTCTTT.

This clone showed up just once. CDR3 region: CASSTQTGIDTIYF. In DNA form, the CDR3 reads TGTGCCAGCAGTACCCAGACAGGGATTGACACCATATATTTT. V is TRBV28 and J is TRBJ1-3; 7 positions match TRBD1. The CDR3 runs to 14 residues. The germline V gene has CDR1 MDHEN and CDR2 SYDVKM. After removal of 5 bases from V and 8 bases from J, the junction contained 9 bases not matched to a gene.

The V call is TRBV19, the J call TRBJ1-1, with no clear D. Deletions cut 0 bases from V and 6 bases from J, with 8 bases between. Germline assignment: CDR1 LNHDA and CDR2 SQIVND (reference sequence). The CDR3 spans 13 residues. This CDR3 is CASSIDWHPEAFF. CDR3 DNA: TGTGCCAGTAGTATAGATTGGCATCCTGAAGCTTTCTTT.

The chain joins TRBV19 to TRBJ1-1; D may be TRBD1 (5 bases). The CDR3 has 17 residues. Germline CDR1 LNHDA, CDR2 SQIVND (reference sequence). Trimming took off 1 base at V and 5 bases at J, with 20 bases between the two ends. CDR3 sequence: CASSIVGVTGGVTEAFF. The CDR3 region has the DNA TGTGCCAGTAGTATAGTAGGGGTTACGGGAGGAGTAACTGAAGCTTTCTTT.

V and J are TRBV7-2 and TRBJ1-3; the D gene is possibly TRBD1 (6 bases). Germline assignment: CDR1 SGHTA and CDR2 FQGNSA. This CDR3 has 15 amino acids. Trimming took off 1 base at V and 4 bases at J, with 11 bases between the two ends. This chain's CDR3 is CASSLGARGGNTIYF. DNA for the CDR3: TGTGCCAGCAGCTTAGGCGCCAGGGGAGGAAACACCATATATTTT.

The chain combines TRBV7-3 with TRBJ1-1; D might be TRBD1 (6 bases). Germline V gene sequence: CDR1 SGHTA, CDR2 FQGTGA. The ends were cut back, 6 bases at V and 1 base at J, with 9 bases in the middle. This CDR3 region has 13 residues. The CDR3 reads CASRLGQNTEAFF. The CDR3 nucleotides read TGTGCCAGCAGACTGGGACAGAACACTGAAGCTTTCTTT.

The chain combines TRBV18 with TRBJ2-3; 12 bases are a match to TRBD1. Per germline, CDR1 KGHSH and CDR2 LQKENI. V trimming: 7 bases; J trimming: 3 bases; junction bases outside the gene matches: 8. The CDR3 sequence is 16 residues long. The CDR3 region has the DNA TGTGCCAGCTTAACCGGGACAGGGGGCGGTACAGATACGCAGTATTTT. Translating gives CASLTGTGGGTDTQYF. The full variable domain, its missing parts supplied by reference TRBV18 and TRBJ2-3, is NAGVMQNPRHLVRRRGQEARLRCSPMKGHSHVYWYRQLPEEGLKFMVYLQKENIIDESGMPKERFSAEFPKEGPSILRIQQVVRGDSAAYFCASLTGTGGGTDTQYFGPGTRLTVL.

The gene calls are TRBV7-2 and TRBJ2-4, with 7 bases lining up with TRBD1. Germline values: CDR1 SGHTA, CDR2 FQGNSA. V gave up 0 bases and J gave up 1 base; unmatched junction bases: 9. The CDR3 spans 18 residues. The CDR3 sequence: CASSLAPPGQRAKNIQYF. CDR3 coding DNA: TGTGCCAGCAGCTTAGCGCCCCCGGGACAGAGGGCCAAAAACATTCAGTACTTC.

The chain recombines TRBV4-1 with TRBJ2-2; 12 bases match TRBD2. Germline-derived CDR1 and CDR2 are MGHRA and YSYEKL. Losses at the gene ends were 7 bases for V and 2 bases for J; bases not matched to a gene: 8. This CDR3 is 17 amino acids long. DNA of the CDR3: TGCGCCAGCACCATGACTAGCGGGGGAACAAACACCGGGGAGCTGTTTTTT. Protein product: CASTMTSGGTNTGELFF.

V is TRBV29-1 and J is TRBJ2-7; 7 bases are shared with TRBD1. J gave up 4 bases and V 6 bases, and 12 bases lay outside the gene matches. Germline CDR1 SQVTM, CDR2 ANQGSEA. The CDR3 loop spans 14 amino acids. For the CDR3, the DNA is TGCAGCGTCGAGACAGGGACCTCTGGGTACGAGCAGTACTTC. Amino acid sequence: CSVETGTSGYEQYF.

The V call is TRBV9, the J call TRBJ1-4; TRBD1 matches at 7 bases. The CDR3 length is 15 residues. Germline V gene data show CDR1 as SGDLS and CDR2 as YYNGEE. V lost 2 bases to trimming and J lost 0 bases; unmatched junction nucleotides: 1. This CDR3 is CASSVQGATNEKLFF. For the CDR3, the DNA is TGTGCCAGCAGCGTTCAGGGGGCAACTAATGAAAAACTGTTTTTT.

This clone has a handful of counts. Germline and junction disagree at one end, which may indicate a read error. The gene calls are TRBV16 and TRBJ1-2; D unclear. Germline V lookup: CDR1 KGHSY, CDR2 FQNENV. CDR3 size: 12 residues. The CDR3 reads CASSQFNSRFRF. In nucleotides, the CDR3 is TGTGCCAGCAGCCAATTTAATTCCCGGTTCCGCTTC.